Sequencing of this T cell receptor beta chain was carried out in a study of control samples from healthy donors and cancer patients. Profiled with immunoSEQ multiplex PCR; TCRdb holds only in-frame clones, not every one. The sample contains 65,000 to 90,000 clones, about 89% of which appear only once. Germline values: CDR1 MNHEY, CDR2 SVGAGI. This CDR3 has 16 amino acids. V trimming: 4 bases; J trimming: 6 bases; junction bases outside the gene matches: 11. The source of this sequence is a woman aged 45-65 years with colorectal cancer. The chain joins TRBV6-5 to TRBJ1-4; 7 positions match TRBD1. The material sequenced was PBMCs. CDR3 in amino acids: CASSLGDSLLYEKLFF. The CDR3 region has the DNA TGTGCCAGCAGTTTGGGGGACAGTTTGTTGTATGAAAAACTGTTTTTT.